This T cell receptor beta chain was sequenced during a study of vaccination effects on CD4 cells after COVID-19 (dated by TCRdb to between 2022 and 2023). Some background on the complete study: Each participant received two doses of an mRNA SARS-CoV-2 vaccine, either BNT162b2 or mRNA-1273. SARS-CoV-2 spike-specific CD4+ TCR repertoires were compared before and after mRNA vaccination in COVID-19 convalescent patients and in infection-naive vaccine recipients. Altogether, around ten COVID-19 convalescent patients and a few SARS-CoV-2-naive healthy vaccine recipients made up the full study. The Oncomine TCR Beta short-read assay on an Illumina iSeq 100 was used to sequence cultures from other donors in the study. Paper-wide results and their limitations: At late post-vaccination timepoints, both infection-induced and vaccine-induced clones showed marked clonal contraction, consistent with waning T cell responses. In healthy vaccine recipients, vaccine-induced clones were almost all SARS-CoV-2 mono-reactive, with only 1 of 255 cross-reactive with common cold coronaviruses. The study was limited by a small number of convalescent patients, and early post-infection timepoints were lacking.

Between the V and J ends, shortened by 2 bases and 8 bases respectively, the junction contains 21 bases. Including cysteine and phenylalanine, the CDR3 has 16 amino acids. Just CDR3 DNA is preserved here, 48 bases in frame from base 1. The germline V gene sets CDR1 to MNHEY and CDR2 to SVGAGI. About this clone: Its antigen remains undetermined. Per-nucleotide qualities are absent, and no much larger clonotype sits a single base away.

Library creation used the immunoSEQ multiplex PCR assay. TCR beta CDR3 sequencing was performed on DNA from the cultured, isolated CD4+ T cells. Concerning the study's data processing: Non-productive TCR sequences were removed, reads were trimmed to the CDR3 region, and CDR3s of at least 7 amino acids were retained. The MANAFEST web app was used to pick out antigen-specific clonotypes by comparing their expansion in peptide wells with that in reference cultures. To count as positive, a clone had to show expansion at FDR<0.05 compared with the reference and with all other wells, an odds ratio above 5, and a frequency above 0.1% in two replicate wells. Clonotypes significantly expanded in SARS-CoV-2 spike wells and in at least one common cold coronavirus spike condition were defined as cross-reactive. CDR3 similarity was assessed by Levenshtein distance using the stringdist R package, and unrooted trees were constructed with ape in R 3.6.1. TCRdb took this table from immuneACCESS and kept in-frame rearrangements with V and J called. Such tables lack part of the clones; where checked against another copy, unresolved V genes explain under half of the gap, and the rest is unexplained. V, J and clone size were drawn from that table, and D and trimming were deduced from the DNA. This sample comprises 68,000 or so clones, 80% of them detected only once. The leading ten clones occupy 12% of the sample.

The ViraFEST assay stimulated PBMC with viral peptide pools and then used TCR sequencing to identify antigen-specific CD4+ T cell clonotypes by expansion. After approximately 11 days of culture, CD4+ T cells were isolated with the EasySep CD4+ T cell isolation kit. None of the healthy vaccine recipients had a prior SARS-CoV-2 infection, which was confirmed by nucleocapsid antibody tests that came back negative both before and after vaccination. Each well held some 1.9 million PBMC cultured in IMDM containing roughly 5% human AB serum, about 10 IU/ml IL-2 and gentamicin, along with roughly 10 ug/ml peptides. On days 3 and 7, half of the culture medium was replaced with fresh IL-2-containing medium. Unless noted otherwise, every peptide stimulation condition was cultured in triplicate wells. Using Ficoll-Paque Plus gradient centrifugation, PBMC were separated from whole blood and then either used fresh or cryopreserved at -140C. The overlapping peptide pools covered the spike proteins of SARS-CoV-2 and of the common cold coronaviruses HCoV-NL63, HCoV-OC43 and HCoV-229E. The QIAamp micro DNA kit was used to extract genomic DNA from the cultured CD4+ T cells.

The sample consisted of CD4+ T cells from PBMCs cultured with SARS-CoV-2 spike peptides, taken before COVID-19 vaccination. Read against the paper, the sample's cell subset or site label means: SARS-CoV-2 spike overlapping peptide pool stimulation. The source of this sequence is a human donor who received a COVID-19 vaccine. The sequence is built from TRBV6-5 and TRBJ1-2; the D gene identity is not certain. This receptor has the CDR3 CASSYARVLKPGGYTF. In nucleotides, the sequence is TGTGCCAGCAGTTACGCCCGGGTCCTAAAACCGGGGGGCTACACCTTC.